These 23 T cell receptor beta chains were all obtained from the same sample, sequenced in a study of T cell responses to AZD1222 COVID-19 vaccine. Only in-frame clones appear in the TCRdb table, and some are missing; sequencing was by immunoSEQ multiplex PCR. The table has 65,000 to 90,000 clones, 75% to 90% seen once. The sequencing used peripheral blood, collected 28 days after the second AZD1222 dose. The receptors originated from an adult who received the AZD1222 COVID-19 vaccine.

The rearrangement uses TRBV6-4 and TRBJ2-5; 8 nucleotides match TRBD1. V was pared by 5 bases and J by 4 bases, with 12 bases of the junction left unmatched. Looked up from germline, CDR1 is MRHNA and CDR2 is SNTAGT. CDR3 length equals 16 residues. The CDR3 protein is CASSPRGDRSRETQYF. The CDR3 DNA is TGTGCCAGCAGTCCGCGCGGGGACAGGTCCCGAGAGACCCAGTACTTC.

The CDR3 region has the DNA TGCGCCAGCAGCCCCGGGGTAGCGGGGCGGAATGAGCAGTTCTTC. It specifies CASSPGVAGRNEQFF. This sequence joins TRBV4-1 and TRBJ2-1; 8 nucleotides line up with TRBD2. Trimming took 4 bases from V and 7 from J; bases not matched to a gene: 9. This CDR3 has 15 amino acids. Germline CDR1 and CDR2: MGHRA and YSYEKL.

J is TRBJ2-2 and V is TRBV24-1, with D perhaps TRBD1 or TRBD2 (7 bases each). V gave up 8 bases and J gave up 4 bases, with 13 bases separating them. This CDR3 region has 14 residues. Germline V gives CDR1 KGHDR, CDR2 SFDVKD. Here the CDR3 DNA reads TGTGCCACCAAGGGGGCTAGCGGCACCGGGGAGCTGTTTTTT. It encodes CATKGASGTGELFF.

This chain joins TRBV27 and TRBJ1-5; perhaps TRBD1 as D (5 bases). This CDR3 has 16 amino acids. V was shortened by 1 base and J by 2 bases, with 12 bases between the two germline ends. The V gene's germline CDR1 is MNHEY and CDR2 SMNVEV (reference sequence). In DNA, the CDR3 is TGTGCCAGCAGTTTATATGGGGGAAGGGGCAATCAGCCCCAGCATTTT. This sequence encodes CASSLYGGRGNQPQHF.

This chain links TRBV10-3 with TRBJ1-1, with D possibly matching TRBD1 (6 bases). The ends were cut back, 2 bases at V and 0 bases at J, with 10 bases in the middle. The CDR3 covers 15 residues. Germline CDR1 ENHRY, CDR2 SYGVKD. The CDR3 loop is CAISERRGLNTEAFF. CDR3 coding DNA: TGTGCCATCAGTGAGCGCAGGGGTTTGAACACTGAAGCTTTCTTT.

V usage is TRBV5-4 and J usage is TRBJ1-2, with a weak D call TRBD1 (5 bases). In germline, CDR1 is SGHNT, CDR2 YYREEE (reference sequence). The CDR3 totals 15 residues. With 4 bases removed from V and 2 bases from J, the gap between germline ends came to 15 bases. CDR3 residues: CASSPRGGSNYGYTF. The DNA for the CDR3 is TGTGCCAGCAGCCCACGGGGGGGTTCGAACTATGGCTACACCTTC.

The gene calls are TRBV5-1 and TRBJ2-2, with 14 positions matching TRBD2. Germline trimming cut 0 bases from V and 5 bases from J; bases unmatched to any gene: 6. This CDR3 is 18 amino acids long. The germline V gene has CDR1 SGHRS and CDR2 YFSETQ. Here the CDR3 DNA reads TGCGCCAGCAGCTTGGAAGGACTAGCGGGAGGCGGAACCGGGGAGCTGTTTTTT. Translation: CASSLEGLAGGGTGELFF.

The CDR3 spells CASSYNQRVGGYTF. In DNA form, the CDR3 reads TGTGCCAGCAGTTACAACCAAAGGGTAGGAGGCTACACCTTC. This chain connects TRBV6-5 to TRBJ1-2; D remains unclear. V was shortened by 2 bases and J by 8 bases, with 15 bases between the two germline ends. Germline-derived CDR1 and CDR2 are MNHEY and SVGAGI. This CDR3 is built from 14 residues.

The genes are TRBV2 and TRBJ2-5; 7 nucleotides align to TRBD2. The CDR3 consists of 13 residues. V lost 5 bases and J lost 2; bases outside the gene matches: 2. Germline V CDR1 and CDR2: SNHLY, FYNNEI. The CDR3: CASSQGLQETQYF. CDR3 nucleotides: TGTGCCAGCAGTCAGGGACTACAAGAGACCCAGTACTTC.

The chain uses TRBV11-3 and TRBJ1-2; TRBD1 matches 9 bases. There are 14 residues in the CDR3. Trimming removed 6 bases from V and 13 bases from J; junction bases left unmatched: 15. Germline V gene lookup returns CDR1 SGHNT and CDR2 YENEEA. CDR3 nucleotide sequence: TGTGCCAGCAGACGGACAGGGGCCTTTAGGGATTTCACCTTC. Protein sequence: CASRRTGAFRDFTF.

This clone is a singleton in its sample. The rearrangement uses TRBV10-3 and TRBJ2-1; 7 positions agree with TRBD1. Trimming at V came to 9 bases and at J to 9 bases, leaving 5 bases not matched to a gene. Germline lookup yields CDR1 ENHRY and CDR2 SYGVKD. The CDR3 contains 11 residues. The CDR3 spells CAILQGTEQFF. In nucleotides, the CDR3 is TGTGCCATATTACAGGGGACTGAGCAGTTCTTC.

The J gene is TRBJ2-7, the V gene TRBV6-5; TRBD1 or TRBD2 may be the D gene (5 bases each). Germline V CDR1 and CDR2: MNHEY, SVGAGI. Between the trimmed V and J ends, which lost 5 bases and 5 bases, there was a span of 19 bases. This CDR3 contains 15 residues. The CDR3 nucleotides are TGTGCCAGCAGTCCGCCGGGGCCTGGTTTCGACGAGCAGTACTTC. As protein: CASSPPGPGFDEQYF.

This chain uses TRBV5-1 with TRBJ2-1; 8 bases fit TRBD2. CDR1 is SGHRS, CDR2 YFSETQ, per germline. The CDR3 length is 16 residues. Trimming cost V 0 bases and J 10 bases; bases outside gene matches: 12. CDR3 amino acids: CASSLEAGVLRWEQFF. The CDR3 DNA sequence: TGCGCCAGCAGCTTGGAAGCGGGAGTCTTACGATGGGAGCAGTTCTTC.

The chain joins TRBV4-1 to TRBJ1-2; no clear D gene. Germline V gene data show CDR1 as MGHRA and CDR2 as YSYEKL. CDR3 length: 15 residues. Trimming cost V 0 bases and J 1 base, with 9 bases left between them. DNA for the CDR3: TGCGCCAGCAGCCAAGAGGTCACCCATAACTATGGCTACACCTTC. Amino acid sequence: CASSQEVTHNYGYTF.

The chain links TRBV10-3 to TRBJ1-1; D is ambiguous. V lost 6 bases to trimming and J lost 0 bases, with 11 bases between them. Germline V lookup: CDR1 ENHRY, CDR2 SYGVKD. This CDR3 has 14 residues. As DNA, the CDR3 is TGTGCCATCAGGAGGACCGATATGAACACTGAAGCTTTCTTT. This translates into CAIRRTDMNTEAFF.

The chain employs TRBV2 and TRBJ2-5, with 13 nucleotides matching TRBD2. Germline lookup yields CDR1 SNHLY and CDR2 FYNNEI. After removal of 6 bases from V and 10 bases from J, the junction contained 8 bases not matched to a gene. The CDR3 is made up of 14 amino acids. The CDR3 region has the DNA TGTGCCAGCAGCGATCTCGGGACTAGCGGGGTCCAGTACTTC. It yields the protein CASSDLGTSGVQYF.

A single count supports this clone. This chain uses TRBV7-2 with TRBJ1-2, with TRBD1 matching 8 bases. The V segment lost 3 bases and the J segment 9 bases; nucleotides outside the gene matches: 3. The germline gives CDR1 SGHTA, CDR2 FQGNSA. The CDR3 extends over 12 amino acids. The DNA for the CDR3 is TGTGCCAGCAGCTTGCAGGGGGCTAGCTACACCTTC. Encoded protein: CASSLQGASYTF.

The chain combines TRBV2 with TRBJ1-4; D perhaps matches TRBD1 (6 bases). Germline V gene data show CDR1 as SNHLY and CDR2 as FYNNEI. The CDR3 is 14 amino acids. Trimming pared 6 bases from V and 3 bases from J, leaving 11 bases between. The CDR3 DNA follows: TGTGCCAGCAGGGAACAGGGACCTAATGAAAAACTGTTTTTT. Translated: CASREQGPNEKLFF. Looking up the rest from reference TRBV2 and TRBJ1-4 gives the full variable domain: EPEVTQTPSHQVTQMGQEVILRCVPISNHLYFYWYRQILGQKVEFLVSFYNNEISEKSEIFDDQFSVERPDGSNFTLKIRSTKLEDSAMYFCASREQGPNEKLFFGSGTQLSVL.

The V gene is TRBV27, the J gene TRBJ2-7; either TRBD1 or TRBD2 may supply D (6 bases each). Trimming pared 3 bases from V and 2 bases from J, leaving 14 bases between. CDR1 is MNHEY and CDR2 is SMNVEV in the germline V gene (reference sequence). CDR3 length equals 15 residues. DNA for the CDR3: TGTGCCAGCAGTTTTCAGAGGGGGGCACCCTACGAGCAGTACTTC. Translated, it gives CASSFQRGAPYEQYF.

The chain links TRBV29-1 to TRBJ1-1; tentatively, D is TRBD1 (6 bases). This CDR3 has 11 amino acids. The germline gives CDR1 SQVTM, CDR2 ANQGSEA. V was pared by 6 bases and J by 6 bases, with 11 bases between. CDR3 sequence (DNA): TGCAGCGTAAAACAGGGTCCTGAAGCTTTCTTT. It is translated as CSVKQGPEAFF.

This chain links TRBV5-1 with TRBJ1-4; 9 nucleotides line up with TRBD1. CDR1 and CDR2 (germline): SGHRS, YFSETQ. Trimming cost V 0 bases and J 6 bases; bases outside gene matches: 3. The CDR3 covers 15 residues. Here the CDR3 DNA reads TGCGCCAGCAGCTTGGGGGGACAGGGCGATGAAAAACTGTTTTTT. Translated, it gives CASSLGGQGDEKLFF.

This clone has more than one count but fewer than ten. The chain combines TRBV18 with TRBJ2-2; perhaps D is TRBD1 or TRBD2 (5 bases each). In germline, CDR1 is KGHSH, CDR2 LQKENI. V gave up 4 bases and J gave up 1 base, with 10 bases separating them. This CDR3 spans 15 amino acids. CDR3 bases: TGTGCCAGCTCACAGGGACGGGGGAACACCGGGGAGCTGTTTTTT. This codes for CASSQGRGNTGELFF.

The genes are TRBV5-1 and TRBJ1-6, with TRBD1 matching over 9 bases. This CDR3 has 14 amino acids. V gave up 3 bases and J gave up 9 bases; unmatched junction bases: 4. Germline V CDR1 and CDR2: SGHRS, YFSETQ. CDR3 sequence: CASSSGQGTSPLHF. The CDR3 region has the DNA TGCGCCAGCAGCTCCGGACAGGGGACTTCACCCCTCCACTTT.